The T cell receptor (beta chain) described here comes from a study of blood T cell repertoires in COVID-19. Study information: Researchers got acute and convalescent COVID-19 samples from the United States, Italy and Spain. T cells, B-cell-depleted T cells, or PBMCs supplied cDNA or gDNA.

Original data processing: It was from reference gene primer amplification that nucleated cell counts were estimated. Assay: immunoSEQ multiplex PCR; the TCRdb copy retains only in-frame clones and omits some. That table supplies the V and J calls and clone size; D and trimming were determined from the DNA. The table records hundreds of thousands of clones, roughly 80% of them present only once. CDR3 length: 14 residues. With V trimmed by 0 bases and J by 3 bases, 0 bases remained unmatched. The germline gives CDR1 SGHNT, CDR2 YYREEE (reference sequence). The rearrangement uses TRBV5-4 and TRBJ2-7; 10 bases align to TRBD1. Input material: peripheral blood. The sequence derives from an elderly man with acute or convalescent COVID-19. CDR3 in amino acids: CASSLGTGGYEQYF. As DNA, the CDR3 is TGTGCCAGCAGCTTGGGGACAGGGGGCTACGAGCAGTACTTC. The entire variable domain, with the rest obtained from reference TRBV5-4 and TRBJ2-7, is as follows: ETGVTQSPTHLIKTRGQQVTLRCSSQSGHNTVSWYQQALGQGPQFIFQYYREEENGRGNFPPRFSGLQFPNYSSELNVNALELDDSALYLCASSLGTGGYEQYFGPGTRLTVT.